Listed here are 6 T cell receptor beta chains from one sample, sequenced in a study of shared clonotypes between healthy human individuals (TCRdb year 2020). Receptor libraries were prepared by the immunoSEQ multiplex PCR assay. Not all clones reach the TCRdb copy of this immuneACCESS table, which keeps in-frame sequences only. Checked studies attribute under half of the gap to unresolved V genes and leave the rest unexplained. Counted in this sample were 2,500,000 or so clones; 93% of them appeared once. Roughly 0.39% of the sample comes from the top ten. The sample comprised naive CD4+ T cells from PBMCs. This specimen's cell subset or site label, interpreted: CD45RA+ positively selected. These TCRs come from a man aged 18 to 35 in good health. Some clones in this sample may be carry-over from other donors' samples.

This rearrangement joins TRBV5-1 to TRBJ2-3, with unresolved D. The V gene's germline CDR1 is SGHRS and CDR2 YFSETQ. The V end lost 7 bases, the J end lost 2 bases, and 20 bases lay between the germline ends. The CDR3 totals 16 residues. CDR3: CASAPQAPLSTDTQYF. The CDR3 coding sequence is TGCGCCAGCGCCCCACAAGCACCTCTGTCCACAGATACGCAGTATTTT.

V gene TRBV6-5 combines with J gene TRBJ2-1; 8 nucleotides match TRBD1. The junction had 6 bases not matched to a gene; V was cut back by 5 bases and J by 3 bases. The CDR3 is 15 residues long. Germline V lookup: CDR1 MNHEY, CDR2 SVGAGI. The CDR3 sequence is CASSVDRGGYNEQFF. The CDR3 coding sequence is TGTGCCAGCAGTGTAGACAGGGGAGGCTACAATGAGCAGTTCTTC.

The chain recombines TRBV5-8 with TRBJ1-3; maybe TRBD1 (6 bases). The CDR3 totals 16 residues. V was shortened by 4 bases and J by 2 bases, with 16 bases between the two germline ends. The V gene's germline CDR1 is SGHTS and CDR2 YDEGEE. For the CDR3, the DNA is TGTGCCAGCAGCAGAGACCCAGGGGCTACTGGAAACACCATATATTTT. Amino acid sequence: CASSRDPGATGNTIYF.

This rearrangement joins TRBV29-1 to TRBJ1-6; D call uncertain. This CDR3 has 13 residues. Germline V CDR1 and CDR2: SQVTM, ANQGSEA. The ends were cut back, 7 bases at V and 6 bases at J, with 13 bases in the middle. CDR3 amino acids: CSAARELNSPLHF. The CDR3 bases are TGCAGCGCCGCTAGGGAGCTTAATTCACCCCTCCACTTT.

The J gene is TRBJ2-7, the V gene TRBV10-3, with 9 bases that match TRBD2. Germline CDR1 and CDR2: ENHRY and SYGVKD. V shed 9 bases, J shed 3 bases, and the junction held 18 bases outside the gene matches. This CDR3 has 17 residues. DNA of the CDR3: TGTGCCATAAGAGGGCAGGCCAGAATTAGCGGGAGCTACGAGCAGTACTTC. It encodes CAIRGQARISGSYEQYF.

This clone has a handful of counts. This sequence joins TRBV20-1 and TRBJ1-1, with unresolved D. Per the germline V gene, CDR1 is DFQATT and CDR2 is SNEGSKA (reference sequence). There are 10 residues in the CDR3. Trimming cost V 4 bases and J 11 bases, with 11 bases left between them. The CDR3 sequence: CSATRVWAFF. In DNA form, the CDR3 reads TGCAGTGCTACCCGGGTGTGGGCTTTCTTT.